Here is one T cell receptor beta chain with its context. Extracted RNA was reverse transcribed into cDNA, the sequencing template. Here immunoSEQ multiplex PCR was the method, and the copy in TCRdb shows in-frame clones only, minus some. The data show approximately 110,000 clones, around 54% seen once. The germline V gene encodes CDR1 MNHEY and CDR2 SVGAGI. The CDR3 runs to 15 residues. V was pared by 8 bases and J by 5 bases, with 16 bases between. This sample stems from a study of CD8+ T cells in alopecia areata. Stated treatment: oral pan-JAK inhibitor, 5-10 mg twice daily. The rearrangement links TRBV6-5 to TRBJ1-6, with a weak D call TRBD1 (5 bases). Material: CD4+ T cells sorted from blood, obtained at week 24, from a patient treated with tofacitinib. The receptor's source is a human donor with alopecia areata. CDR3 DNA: TGTGCCAGCTTTATGGGAGGGGTCGATAATTCACCCCTCCACTTT. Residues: CASFMGGVDNSPLHF.